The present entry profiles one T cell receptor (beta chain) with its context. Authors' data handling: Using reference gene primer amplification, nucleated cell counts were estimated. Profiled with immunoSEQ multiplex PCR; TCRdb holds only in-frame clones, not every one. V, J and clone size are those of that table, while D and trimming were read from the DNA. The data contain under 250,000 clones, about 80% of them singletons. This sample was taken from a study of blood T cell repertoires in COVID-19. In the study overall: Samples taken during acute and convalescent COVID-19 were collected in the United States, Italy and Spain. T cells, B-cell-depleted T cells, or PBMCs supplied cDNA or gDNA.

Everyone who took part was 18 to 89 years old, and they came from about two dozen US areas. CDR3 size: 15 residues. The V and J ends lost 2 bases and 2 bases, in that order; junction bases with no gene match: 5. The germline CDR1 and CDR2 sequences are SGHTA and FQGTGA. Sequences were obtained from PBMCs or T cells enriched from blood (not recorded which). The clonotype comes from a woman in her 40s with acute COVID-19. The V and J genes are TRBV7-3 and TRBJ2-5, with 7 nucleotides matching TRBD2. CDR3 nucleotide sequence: TGTGCCAGCAGCTTAGCGGGGGAGGAACAAGAGACCCAGTACTTC. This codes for CASSLAGEEQETQYF. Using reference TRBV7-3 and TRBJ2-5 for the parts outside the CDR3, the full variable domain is GAGVSQTPSNKVTEKGKYVELRCDPISGHTALYWYRQSLGQGPEFLIYFQGTGAADDSGLPNDRFFAVRPEGSVSTLKIQRTERGDSAVYLCASSLAGEEQETQYFGPGTRLLVL.